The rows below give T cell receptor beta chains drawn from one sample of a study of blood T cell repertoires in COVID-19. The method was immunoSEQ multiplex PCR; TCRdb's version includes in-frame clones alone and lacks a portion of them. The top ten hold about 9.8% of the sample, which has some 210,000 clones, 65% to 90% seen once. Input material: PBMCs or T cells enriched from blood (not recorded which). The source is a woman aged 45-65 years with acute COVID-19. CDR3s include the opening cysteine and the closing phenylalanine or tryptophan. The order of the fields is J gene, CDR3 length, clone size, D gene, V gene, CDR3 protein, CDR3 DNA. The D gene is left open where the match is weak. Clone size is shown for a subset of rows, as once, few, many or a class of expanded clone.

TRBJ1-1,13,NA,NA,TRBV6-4,CASSVVEGGKAFF,TGTGCCAGCAGTGTGGTTGAAGGGGGAAAGGCTTTCTTT
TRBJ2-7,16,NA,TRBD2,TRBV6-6,CASSYSSGRQSYEQYF,TGTGCCAGCAGTTACTCGAGCGGGAGACAATCCTACGAGCAGTACTTC
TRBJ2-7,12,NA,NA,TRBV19,CASPLPYYEQYF,TGTGCCAGTCCCCTGCCCTACTACGAGCAGTACTTC
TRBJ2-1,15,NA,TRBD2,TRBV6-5,CASSYVGTSGGEQFF,TGTGCCAGCAGTTACGTCGGGACTAGCGGGGGTGAGCAGTTCTTC
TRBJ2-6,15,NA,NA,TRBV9,CASSALPSGANVLTF,TGTGCCAGCAGCGCCCTACCGTCTGGGGCCAACGTCCTGACTTTC
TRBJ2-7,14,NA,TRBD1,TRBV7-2,CASSSRDRVSEQYF,TGTGCCAGCAGCTCCCGGGACAGGGTCTCCGAGCAGTACTTC
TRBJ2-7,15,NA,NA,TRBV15,CATSRDPGGAGEQYF,TGTGCCACCAGCAGAGATCCTGGGGGGGCTGGCGAGCAGTACTTC
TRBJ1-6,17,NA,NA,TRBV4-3,CASSQGGGLTYNSPLHF,TGCGCCAGCAGCCAAGGGGGGGGCCTCACCTATAATTCACCCCTCCACTTT
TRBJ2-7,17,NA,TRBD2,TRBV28,CASSTPGGSGGTYEQYF,TGTGCCAGCAGCACCCCCGGGGGTAGCGGGGGCACCTACGAGCAGTACTTC
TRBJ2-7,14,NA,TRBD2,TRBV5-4,CASSLQFAGDEQYF,TGTGCCAGCAGCTTGCAGTTCGCGGGAGACGAGCAGTACTTC
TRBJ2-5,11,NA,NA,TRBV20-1,CSAGPWETQYF,TGCAGTGCTGGCCCATGGGAGACCCAGTACTTC
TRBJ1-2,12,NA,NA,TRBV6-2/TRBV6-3,CASSSPFGGYTF,TGTGCCAGCAGCTCTCCCTTCGGTGGCTACACCTTC
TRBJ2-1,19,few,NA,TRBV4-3,CASSQDYFSRESSYNEQFF,TGCGCCAGCAGCCAAGATTACTTCTCCCGGGAAAGCTCCTACAATGAGCAGTTCTTC
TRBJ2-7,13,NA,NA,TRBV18,CASSPGGQYEQYF,TGTGCCAGCTCACCCGGGGGGCAGTACGAGCAGTACTTC
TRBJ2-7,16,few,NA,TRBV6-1,CASSDTGILIYREQYF,TGTGCCAGCAGTGATACGGGGATTCTCATTTATAGGGAGCAGTACTTC
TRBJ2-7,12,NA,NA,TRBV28,CASTTQERKKYF,TGTGCCAGCACCACTCAGGAGCGGAAAAAGTACTTC
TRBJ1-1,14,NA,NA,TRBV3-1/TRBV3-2,CASSQDLRGAEAFF,TGTGCCAGCAGCCAAGATCTTCGAGGAGCTGAAGCTTTCTTT
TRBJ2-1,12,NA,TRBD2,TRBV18,CASSSRLAEQFF,TGTGCCAGCTCATCAAGACTAGCTGAGCAGTTCTTC
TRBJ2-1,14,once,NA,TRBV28,CASSYRSPYNEQFF,TGTGCCAGCAGTTACAGGTCCCCCTACAATGAGCAGTTCTTC
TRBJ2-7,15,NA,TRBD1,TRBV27,CASSLIATGTYEQYF,TGTGCCAGCAGTTTAATTGCGACAGGGACCTACGAGCAGTACTTC
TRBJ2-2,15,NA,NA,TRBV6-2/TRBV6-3,CASSELGTAVGELFF,TGTGCCAGCAGCGAGTTAGGGACTGCAGTGGGGGAGCTGTTTTTT
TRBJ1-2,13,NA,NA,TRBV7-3,CASSLRGGYGYTF,TGTGCCAGCAGCTTAAGAGGGGGCTATGGCTACACCTTC
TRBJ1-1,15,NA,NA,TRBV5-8,CASSSGQRLNTEAFF,TGTGCCAGCAGCTCCGGACAGCGATTGAACACTGAAGCTTTCTTT
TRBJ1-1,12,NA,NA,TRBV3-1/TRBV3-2,CASSIKRGAAFF,TGTGCCAGCAGCATCAAGCGGGGCGCGGCTTTCTTT
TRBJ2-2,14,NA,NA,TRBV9,CASSVLPGAGELFF,TGTGCCAGCAGCGTGCTTCCGGGAGCCGGGGAGCTGTTTTTT
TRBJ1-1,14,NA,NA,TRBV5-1,CASSAGQKNTEAFF,TGCGCCAGCAGCGCCGGACAGAAAAACACTGAAGCTTTCTTT
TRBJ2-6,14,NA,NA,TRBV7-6,CASSLPSGANVLTF,TGTGCCAGCAGCCTCCCCTCTGGGGCCAACGTCCTGACTTTC
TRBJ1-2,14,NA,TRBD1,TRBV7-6,CASSSRDRTNGYTF,TGTGCCAGCAGCTCCAGGGACAGGACTAATGGCTACACCTTC
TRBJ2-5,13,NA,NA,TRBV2,CASSGQSQETQYF,TGTGCCAGCAGTGGACAGAGCCAAGAGACCCAGTACTTC
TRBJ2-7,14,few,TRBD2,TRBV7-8,CASSLLAGLGEQYF,TGTGCCAGCAGCTTACTAGCGGGGCTGGGCGAGCAGTACTTC
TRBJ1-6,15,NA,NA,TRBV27,CASGSWGRANSPLHF,TGTGCCAGCGGTTCGTGGGGCAGGGCAAACTCACCCCTCCACTTT
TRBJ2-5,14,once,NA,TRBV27,CASSEQDRKETQYF,TGTGCCAGCAGTGAACAGGACCGAAAAGAGACCCAGTACTTC
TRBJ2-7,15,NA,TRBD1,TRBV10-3,CAISESRDRAYEQYF,TGTGCCATCAGTGAGTCGCGAGACAGGGCCTACGAGCAGTACTTC
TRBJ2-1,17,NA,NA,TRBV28,CASSSPAAGPSSREQFF,TGTGCCAGCAGTTCCCCCGCTGCGGGTCCTTCGTCACGTGAGCAGTTCTTC
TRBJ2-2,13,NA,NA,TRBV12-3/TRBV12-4,CAGGTANTGELFF,TGTGCCGGGGGGACAGCGAACACCGGGGAGCTGTTTTTT
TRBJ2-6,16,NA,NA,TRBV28,CASSYGTTSGANVLTF,TGTGCCAGCAGTTACGGGACAACCTCTGGGGCCAACGTCCTGACTTTC
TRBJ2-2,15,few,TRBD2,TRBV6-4,CASSGTSGNTGELFF,TGTGCCAGCAGTGGGACTAGCGGGAACACCGGGGAGCTGTTTTTT
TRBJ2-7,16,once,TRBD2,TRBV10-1,CATLDSGSGESYEQYF,TGCGCCACCCTGGATAGCGGGAGTGGGGAGTCCTACGAGCAGTACTTC
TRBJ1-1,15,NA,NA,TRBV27,CASSTNRVRDTEAFF,TGTGCCAGCAGTACAAACAGGGTTCGCGACACTGAAGCTTTCTTT